The clone carrying this TCR beta chain was counted ten times or more. Its cognate antigen is unknown. Patients had received no treatment of any kind before thyroid surgery. As processed by the authors: Using the CDR3 differences seen across clinicopathological groups, the authors built a distant-metastasis classifier for papillary thyroid cancer, which was meant to discriminate distant-metastatic patients. Via MiXCR, TCRdb re-called the PCR reads. The V and J calls follow TCRdb's processing rather than the paper's. The sample yields roughly 72,000 clones, 15% to 20% seen once. The sample originates from a study of metastatic and nonmetastatic thyroid tumors. Study-level background: Repertoires from malignant and benign thyroid patients were compared across blood and tumor or nodule tissue. Study-wide results and caveats: For both blood and tumor, malignant thyroid tumors reportedly showed significantly higher TCR beta diversity than benign nodules did.

The sample was blood. This TCR derives from a female donor with papillary thyroid cancer or a benign thyroid nodule (not recorded which). Some clones in this sample may be carry-over from other donors' samples.

CDR3 DNA: TGTGCCAGCAACCCACAGGGAAACAATGAGCAGTTCTTC. Protein product: CASNPQGNNEQFF. This sequence joins TRBV7-8 and TRBJ2-1, with D tentatively TRBD1 (6 bases). Between the trimmed V and J ends, which lost 7 bases and 5 bases, there was a span of 12 bases. There are 13 residues in the CDR3. The V gene's germline CDR1 is SGHVS and CDR2 FQNEAQ. Full variable domain (remainder filled in from reference TRBV7-8 and TRBJ2-1): GAGVSQSPRYKVAKRGQDVALRCDPISGHVSLFWYQQALGQGPEFLTYFQNEAQLDKSGLPSDRFFAERPEGSVSTLKIQRTQQEDSAVYLCASNPQGNNEQFFGPGTRLTVL.